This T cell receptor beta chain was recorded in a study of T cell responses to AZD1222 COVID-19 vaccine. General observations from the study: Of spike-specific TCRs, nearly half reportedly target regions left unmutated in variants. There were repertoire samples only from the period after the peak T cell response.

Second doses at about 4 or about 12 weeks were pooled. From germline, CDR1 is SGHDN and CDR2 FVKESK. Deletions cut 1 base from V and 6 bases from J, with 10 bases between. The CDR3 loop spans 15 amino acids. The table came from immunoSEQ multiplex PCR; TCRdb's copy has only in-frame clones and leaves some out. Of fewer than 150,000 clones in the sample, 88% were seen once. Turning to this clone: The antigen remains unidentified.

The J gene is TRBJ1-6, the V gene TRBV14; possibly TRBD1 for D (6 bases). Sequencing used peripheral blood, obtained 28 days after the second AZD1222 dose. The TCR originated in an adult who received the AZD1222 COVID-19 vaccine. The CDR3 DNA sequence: TGTGCCAGCAGCCAAGGGGGGGCAGGTAATTCACCCCTCCACTTT. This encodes CASSQGGAGNSPLHF. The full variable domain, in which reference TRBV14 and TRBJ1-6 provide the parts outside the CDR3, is EAGVTQFPSHSVIEKGQTVTLRCDPISGHDNLYWYRRVMGKEIKFLLHFVKESKQDESGMPNNRFLAERTGGTYSTLKVQPAELEDSGVYFCASSQGGAGNSPLHFGNGTRLTVT.